The 7 T cell receptor beta chains given below trace back to one sample, sequenced in a study of blood T cells in healthy people across ages. The use of a sample-barcoded 5' primer and a J-beta primer mix characterized a second PCR of about 7 to 12 cycles. TCRdb reanalysed the 5' RACE reads using MiXCR and keeps one entry per CDR3 protein. The sample lists under 800,000 distinct CDR3 sequences, roughly 43% occurring once. Input material: blood. These receptors all come from a woman aged 55-70 years in good health.

This clonotype was seen ten or more times. This chain joins TRBV6-5 and TRBJ2-7, with D perhaps TRBD1 (6 bases). The CDR3 is 12 residues long. Trimming left V 6 bases short and J 2 bases short, with 8 bases between. Per germline, CDR1 MNHEY and CDR2 SVGAGI. CDR3 amino acids: CASRGATYEQYF. CDR3 bases: TGTGCCAGCAGGGGGGCAACCTACGAGCAGTACTTC.

In the case of this clonotype: At one end, the junction sequence differs from germline, possibly due to a read error. The J gene is TRBJ2-3, the V gene TRBV20-1; 8 bases line up with TRBD2. The CDR3 covers 17 residues. Germline V gene lookup returns CDR1 DFQATT and CDR2 SNEGSKA (reference sequence). CDR3 bases: TGCAGTGCTAGAGATCCGGCGAGCGGGAGAGGCACAGCTACGCAGTATTTT. As protein: CSARDPASGRGTATQYF.

V and J are TRBV28 and TRBJ1-6, with a weak D call TRBD1 (6 bases). The CDR3 is 14 amino acids. Per germline, CDR1 MDHEN and CDR2 SYDVKM. Trimming stripped 5 bases from V and 7 bases from J, with 12 bases between. The CDR3 region has the DNA TGTGCCAGCAGTGTCAGGGGTCTCAATTCACCCCTCCACTTT. Protein sequence: CASSVRGLNSPLHF. The full variable domain, with the rest looked up from reference TRBV28 and TRBJ1-6, is DVKVTQSSRYLVKRTGEKVFLECVQDMDHENMFWYRQDPGLGLRLIYFSYDVKMKEKGDIPEGYSVSREKKERFSLILESASTNQTSMYLCASSVRGLNSPLHFGNGTRLTVT.

The gene calls are TRBV6-1 and TRBJ1-1; 8 positions match TRBD1. The V and J ends lost 6 bases and 5 bases, in that order; junction bases with no gene match: 17. Germline V lookup: CDR1 MNHNS, CDR2 SASEGT. This CDR3 has 17 amino acids. CDR3 in amino acids: CASRLSGGGFLKTEAFF. The CDR3 nucleotides read TGTGCCAGCAGGCTATCAGGGGGCGGATTTCTTAAGACTGAAGCTTTCTTT.

This clonotype was found many times. This rearrangement joins TRBV15 to TRBJ2-7; D ambiguous. Germline values: CDR1 LNHNV, CDR2 YYDKDF (reference sequence). Trimming removed 4 bases from V and 1 base from J, with 5 bases in between. There are 12 residues in the CDR3. The CDR3 here is CATSTGSYEQYF. CDR3 bases: TGTGCCACCAGCACAGGTTCCTACGAGCAGTACTTC. The variable domain in full, completed from reference TRBV15 and TRBJ2-7, reads DAMVIQNPRYQVTQFGKPVTLSCSQTLNHNVMYWYQQKSSQAPKLLFHYYDKDFNNEADTPDNFQSRRPNTSFCFLDIRSPGLGDTAMYLCATSTGSYEQYFGPGTRLTVT.

In its sample, this clonotype was seen a few times. V usage is TRBV21-1 and J usage is TRBJ2-1; whether TRBD2, the table's D call, matches the DNA was not checked. TRBV21-1 is deemed a pseudogene. CDR3 size: 16 residues. CDR3 residues: CASSLTRREGYNEQFF. For the CDR3, the DNA is TGTGCCAGCAGCCTGACGCGGCGGGAGGGCTACAATGAGCAGTTCTTC.

This clonotype was seen only a few times. The gene calls are TRBV20-1 and TRBJ2-1; no reliable D call. V was cut by 2 bases and J by 4 bases, with 6 bases left in between. CDR3 length: 12 amino acids. Per germline, CDR1 DFQATT and CDR2 SNEGSKA (reference sequence). The CDR3 loop is CSARQVYNEQFF. The DNA of the CDR3 is TGCAGTGCTAGACAGGTTTACAATGAGCAGTTCTTC.